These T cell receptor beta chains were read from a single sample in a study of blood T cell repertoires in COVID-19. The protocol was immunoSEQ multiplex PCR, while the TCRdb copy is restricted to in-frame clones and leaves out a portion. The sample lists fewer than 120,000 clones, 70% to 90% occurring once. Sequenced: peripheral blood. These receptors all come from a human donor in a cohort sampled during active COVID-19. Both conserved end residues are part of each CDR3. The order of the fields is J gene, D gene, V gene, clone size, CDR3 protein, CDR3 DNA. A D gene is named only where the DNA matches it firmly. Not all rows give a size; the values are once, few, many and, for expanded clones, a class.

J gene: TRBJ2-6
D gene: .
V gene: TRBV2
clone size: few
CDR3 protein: CASSEIWGAGANVLTF
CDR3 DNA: TGTGCCAGCAGTGAAATCTGGGGGGCTGGGGCCAACGTCCTGACTTTC

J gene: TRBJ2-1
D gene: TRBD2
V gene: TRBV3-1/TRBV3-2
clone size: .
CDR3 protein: CASSPGTSGLHEQFF
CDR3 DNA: TGTGCCAGCAGCCCCGGGACTAGCGGGCTCCATGAGCAGTTCTTC

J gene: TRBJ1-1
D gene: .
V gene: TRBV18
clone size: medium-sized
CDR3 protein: CASSPTQTEAFF
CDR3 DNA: TGTGCCAGCTCACCGACTCAGACTGAAGCTTTCTTT

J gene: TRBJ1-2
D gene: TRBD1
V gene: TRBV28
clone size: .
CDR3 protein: CASSRDSQSYGYTF
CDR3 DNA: TGTGCCAGCAGCCGGGACAGCCAGAGCTATGGCTACACCTTC

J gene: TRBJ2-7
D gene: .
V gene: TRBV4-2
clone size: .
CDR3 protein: CASSQDAGQIIYEQYF
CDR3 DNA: TGTGCCAGCAGCCAAGATGCCGGACAGATAATCTACGAGCAGTACTTC

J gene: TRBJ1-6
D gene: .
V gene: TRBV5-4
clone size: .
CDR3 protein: CATGREVYSPLHF
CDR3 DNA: TGTGCCACGGGAAGGGAGGTATATTCACCCCTCCACTTT

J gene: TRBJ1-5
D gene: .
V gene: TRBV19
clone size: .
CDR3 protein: CATNRGPGQPQHF
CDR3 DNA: TGTGCCACCAATAGAGGGCCGGGCCAGCCCCAGCATTTT

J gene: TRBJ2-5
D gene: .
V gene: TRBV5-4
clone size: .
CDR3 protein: CASSTGLETQYF
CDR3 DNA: TGTGCCAGCTCAACAGGGTTAGAGACCCAGTACTTC

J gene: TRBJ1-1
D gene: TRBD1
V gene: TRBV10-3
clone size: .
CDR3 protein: CAMSTQGDTEAFF
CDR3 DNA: TGTGCCATGAGTACCCAGGGGGACACTGAAGCTTTCTTT

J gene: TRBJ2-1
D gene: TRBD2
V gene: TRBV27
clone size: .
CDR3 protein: CASSLRAGSYNEQFF
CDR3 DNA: TGTGCCAGCAGTTTGAGAGCGGGGAGCTACAATGAGCAGTTCTTC

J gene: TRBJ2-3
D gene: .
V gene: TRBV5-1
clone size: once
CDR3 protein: CASSLDGSTDTQYF
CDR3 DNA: TGCGCCAGCAGCTTGGACGGTAGCACAGATACGCAGTATTTT

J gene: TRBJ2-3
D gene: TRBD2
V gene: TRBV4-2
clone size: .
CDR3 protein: CASSQVALAGTDTQYF
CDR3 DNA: TGTGCCAGCAGCCAAGTGGCGCTAGCGGGCACAGATACGCAGTATTTT

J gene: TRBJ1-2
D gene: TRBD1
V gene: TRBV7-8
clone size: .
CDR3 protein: CASSLVQGNGYTF
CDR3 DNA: TGTGCCAGCAGCTTAGTACAGGGGAATGGCTACACCTTC

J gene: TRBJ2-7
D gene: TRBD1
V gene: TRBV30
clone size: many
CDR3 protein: CAWRLGQAYEQYF
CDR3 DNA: TGTGCCTGGAGATTAGGACAGGCCTACGAGCAGTACTTC

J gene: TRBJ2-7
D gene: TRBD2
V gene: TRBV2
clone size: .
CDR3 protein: CASSEARIAGSEQYF
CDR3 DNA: TGTGCCAGCAGTGAAGCGAGAATAGCGGGAAGCGAGCAGTACTTC

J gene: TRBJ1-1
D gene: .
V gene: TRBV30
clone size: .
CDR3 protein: CAWGVGSMGAFF
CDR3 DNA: TGTGCCTGGGGGGTGGGCAGCATGGGAGCTTTCTTT

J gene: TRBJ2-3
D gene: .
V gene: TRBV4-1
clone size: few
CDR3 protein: CASSHYRAARTDTQYF
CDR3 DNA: TGCGCCAGCAGCCATTACAGGGCGGCTCGGACAGATACGCAGTATTTT

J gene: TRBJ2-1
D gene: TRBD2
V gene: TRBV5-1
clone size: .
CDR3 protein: CASSLYPAGNNEQFF
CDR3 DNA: TGCGCCAGCAGCTTGTATCCAGCGGGGAACAATGAGCAGTTCTTC

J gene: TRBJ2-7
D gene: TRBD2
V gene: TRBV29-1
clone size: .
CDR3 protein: CSVGGLAGGLYEQYF
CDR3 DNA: TGCAGCGTTGGAGGGCTAGCGGGGGGACTCTACGAGCAGTACTTC

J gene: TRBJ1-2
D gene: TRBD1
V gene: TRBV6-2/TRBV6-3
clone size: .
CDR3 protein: CASSYRDRGRQDYGYTF
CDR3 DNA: TGTGCCAGCAGTTACCGGGACAGGGGGCGCCAAGACTATGGCTACACCTTC

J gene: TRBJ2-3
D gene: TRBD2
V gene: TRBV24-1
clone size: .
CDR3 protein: CATSVGAGETDTQYF
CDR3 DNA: TGTGCCACCAGTGTTGGGGCGGGAGAGACAGATACGCAGTATTTT

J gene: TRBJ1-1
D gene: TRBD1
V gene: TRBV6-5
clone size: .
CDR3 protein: CASSYRQGARAFF
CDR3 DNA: TGTGCCAGCAGTTACCGGCAGGGGGCGCGGGCTTTCTTT

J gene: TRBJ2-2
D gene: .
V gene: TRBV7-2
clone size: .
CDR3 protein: CASTAWGVNTGELFF
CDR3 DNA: TGTGCCAGCACCGCTTGGGGGGTGAACACCGGGGAGCTGTTTTTT

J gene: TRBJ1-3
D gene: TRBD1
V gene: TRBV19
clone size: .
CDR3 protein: CASLGRDSQSGNTIYF
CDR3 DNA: TGTGCCAGCCTGGGGCGGGACAGTCAATCTGGAAACACCATATATTTT

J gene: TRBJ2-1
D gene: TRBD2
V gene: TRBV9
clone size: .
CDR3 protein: CASSVGTSGRTDEQFF
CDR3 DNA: TGTGCCAGCAGCGTAGGGACTAGCGGGAGGACCGATGAGCAGTTCTTC

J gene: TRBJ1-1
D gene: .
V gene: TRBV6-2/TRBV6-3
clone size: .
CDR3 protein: CASSYQGYTEAFF
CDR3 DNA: TGTGCCAGCAGTTATCAGGGGTACACTGAAGCTTTCTTT

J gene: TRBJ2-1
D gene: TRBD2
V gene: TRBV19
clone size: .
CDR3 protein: CASSHISGKLGDEQFF
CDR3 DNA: TGTGCCAGTAGCCACATTAGCGGGAAGTTGGGCGATGAGCAGTTCTTC

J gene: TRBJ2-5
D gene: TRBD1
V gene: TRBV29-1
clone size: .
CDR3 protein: CSASTGVRETQYF
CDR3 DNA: TGCAGCGCATCCACAGGGGTTCGAGAGACCCAGTACTTC

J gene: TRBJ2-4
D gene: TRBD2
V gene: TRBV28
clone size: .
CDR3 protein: CASSPRTSLYKNIQYF
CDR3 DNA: TGTGCCAGCAGTCCCCGGACTAGTTTGTACAAAAACATTCAGTACTTC

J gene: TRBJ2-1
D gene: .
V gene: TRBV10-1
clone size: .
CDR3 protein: CASSESFGGSPYNEQFF
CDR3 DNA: TGCGCCAGCAGTGAGAGTTTCGGGGGAAGTCCCTACAATGAGCAGTTCTTC

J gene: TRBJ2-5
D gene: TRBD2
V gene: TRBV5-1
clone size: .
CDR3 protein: CASSLGGVGLAETQYF
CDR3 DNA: TGCGCCAGCAGCTTGGGGGGTGTGGGACTAGCGGAGACCCAGTACTTC

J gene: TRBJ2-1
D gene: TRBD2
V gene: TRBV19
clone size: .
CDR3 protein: CASSIHTLAETYNEQFF
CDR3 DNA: TGTGCCAGTAGTATCCACACACTAGCGGAGACCTACAATGAGCAGTTCTTC